This T cell receptor (beta chain) was observed in a study of identical twins (dated by TCRdb to 2016 to 2018). In terms of the full investigation: TCR alpha and beta repertoires from monozygotic twins, unrelated adults of various ages and cord blood were deep-sequenced to test whether fetal clonotypes persist. To rule out contamination, replicate twin experiments were performed at different times with different library preparation protocols. The study at large found these results: Out-of-frame TCR alpha sequences shared between twins showed an excess of low generation-probability sequences compared with coincidental sharing between unrelated individuals. In beta out-of-frame sequences, excess twin sharing was weaker, because having fewer shared sequences lowered the signal-to-noise ratio. Because the same donors could not be followed over many years, conclusions were based on cross-sectional statistical analysis. Recombination models systematically underestimated out-of-frame TCR alpha sharing in monozygotic twins but agreed with sharing between unrelated individuals. Invariant T cells such as MAIT and iNKT could partly confound zero-insertion analyses, although diverse VJ usage argued against such confounding for most clonotypes. Fewer insertions were carried by abundant cord blood beta clonotypes, a similar but weaker trend appeared in young adult naive repertoires, and no such trend appeared in memory repertoires.

Library method: 5' RACE. Sequencing took place on an Illumina HiSeq 2000. Template switching introduced a universal primer binding site; the final cDNA contained a unique molecular identifier, enabling accurate counting of TCR cDNA molecules. Specific primers in the conserved constant-segment region were used to synthesize first-strand cDNA for the TCR alpha and beta chains. To control for contamination, every cDNA library carried two barcodes: a SMART-Mk sample barcode plus Illumina barcodes. TruSeq adapter sequences along with Illumina sample barcodes were introduced in two successive PCR steps. The TCR alpha and beta cDNA libraries were sequenced on the Illumina HiSeq platform using custom primers. The authors' pipeline ran thus. Raw reads were processed with MiGEC to extract unique molecular identifiers, and MiXCR was used to determine CDR3 positions. For each individual, recombination models were inferred using an EM algorithm with the repgenHMM and IGoR tools. Shared clonotypes were analyzed with the tcR package in R, and sharing was normalized by the product of cloneset sizes. To study raw recombination free of thymic and clonal selection effects, out-of-frame nonproductive sequences were analyzed. In TCRdb, the public reads were trimmed at Q25 with fastp and aligned with MiXCR, with productive beta chains retained. Every entry covers one CDR3 protein and lists the most common genes and DNA from its rows. TCRdb, not the original authors, processed these V and J calls. The sample table records approximately 690,000 distinct CDR3 sequences; roughly 6.2% of these occur just once. In total, the top ten clones hold around 1.9% of the sample.

The sample holds a few counts of this clonotype. Its antigen is unknown. No quality values exist for individual bases; no much larger clone is one base distant. Trimming costs V 8 bases and J 2 bases, and their ends lie 12 bases apart. CDR1 LGHDT and CDR2 YNNKEL were looked up in the germline V gene (reference sequence). The CDR3 measures 13 amino acids from cysteine to phenylalanine. The DNA shown is the 39-base CDR3, in frame from base 1. All donors were healthy Caucasians. The researchers also sequenced three unrelated adults who were not twins: a male aged 18 to 30, a male aged 50 to 60, and a female aged 50 to 60. Miltenyi CD45RO+ enrichment and human naive T-cell isolation kits were used to isolate memory (CD45RO+) and naive T cells from PBMC.

Sequences were obtained from naive T cells sorted from blood. What this sample's cell subset or site label stands for: cells isolated with a human naive T-cell isolation kit. This clonotype was sampled from a man in his late teens or twenties in good health. The chain is made from TRBV3-1 and TRBJ2-5, and possibly TRBD1, on 6 matching bases. The CDR3 reads CASGDTKQETQYF. The nucleotide sequence reads as follows: TGTGCCAGCGGGGACACAAAACAAGAGACCCAGTACTTC.